This T cell receptor (beta chain) was obtained from a study of cytomegalovirus exposure and HLA in healthy donors. Study conclusions and caveats: Later genetic work tied a missense DCLRE1C variant to beta-chain V and J trimming. Most of the TCR beta V segments (in an earlier analysis) were productive either about 90% or about 30% of the time.

In the case of this clone: Its target is not known.

The study ran its PCR with 60 Vbeta and 13 Jbeta primers. Profiling relied on immunoSEQ multiplex PCR, and the TCRdb table lists in-frame clones only, not all of them. The sample includes some 140,000 clones, around nine tenths of them seen just once. V lost 2 bases and J 4 bases, leaving 9 bases between the germline ends. The germline CDR1 and CDR2 sequences are SGHTA and FQGNSA. This CDR3 comprises 13 residues. The sequencing input was PBMCs. V gene TRBV7-2 combines with J gene TRBJ2-7, with D possibly matching TRBD1 (5 bases). This sequence originates from a woman aged 25-40 years in good health and CMV-seronegative. The CDR3 DNA reads as TGTGCCAGCAGCTTATCAAACAGGTACGAGCAGTACTTC. It specifies CASSLSNRYEQYF.